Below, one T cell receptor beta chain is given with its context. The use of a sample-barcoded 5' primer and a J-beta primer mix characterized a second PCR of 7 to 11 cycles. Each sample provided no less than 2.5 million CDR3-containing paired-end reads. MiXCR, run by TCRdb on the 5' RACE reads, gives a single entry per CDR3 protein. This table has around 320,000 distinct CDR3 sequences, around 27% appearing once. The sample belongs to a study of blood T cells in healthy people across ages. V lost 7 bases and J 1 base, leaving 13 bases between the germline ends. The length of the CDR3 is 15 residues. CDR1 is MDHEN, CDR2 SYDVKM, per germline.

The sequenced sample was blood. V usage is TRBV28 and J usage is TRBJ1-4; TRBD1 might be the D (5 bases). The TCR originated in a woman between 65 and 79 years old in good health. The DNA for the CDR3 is TGTGCCAGCACTTCGGGGGGGGGAACTAATGAAAAACTGTTTTTT. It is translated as CASTSGGGTNEKLFF.